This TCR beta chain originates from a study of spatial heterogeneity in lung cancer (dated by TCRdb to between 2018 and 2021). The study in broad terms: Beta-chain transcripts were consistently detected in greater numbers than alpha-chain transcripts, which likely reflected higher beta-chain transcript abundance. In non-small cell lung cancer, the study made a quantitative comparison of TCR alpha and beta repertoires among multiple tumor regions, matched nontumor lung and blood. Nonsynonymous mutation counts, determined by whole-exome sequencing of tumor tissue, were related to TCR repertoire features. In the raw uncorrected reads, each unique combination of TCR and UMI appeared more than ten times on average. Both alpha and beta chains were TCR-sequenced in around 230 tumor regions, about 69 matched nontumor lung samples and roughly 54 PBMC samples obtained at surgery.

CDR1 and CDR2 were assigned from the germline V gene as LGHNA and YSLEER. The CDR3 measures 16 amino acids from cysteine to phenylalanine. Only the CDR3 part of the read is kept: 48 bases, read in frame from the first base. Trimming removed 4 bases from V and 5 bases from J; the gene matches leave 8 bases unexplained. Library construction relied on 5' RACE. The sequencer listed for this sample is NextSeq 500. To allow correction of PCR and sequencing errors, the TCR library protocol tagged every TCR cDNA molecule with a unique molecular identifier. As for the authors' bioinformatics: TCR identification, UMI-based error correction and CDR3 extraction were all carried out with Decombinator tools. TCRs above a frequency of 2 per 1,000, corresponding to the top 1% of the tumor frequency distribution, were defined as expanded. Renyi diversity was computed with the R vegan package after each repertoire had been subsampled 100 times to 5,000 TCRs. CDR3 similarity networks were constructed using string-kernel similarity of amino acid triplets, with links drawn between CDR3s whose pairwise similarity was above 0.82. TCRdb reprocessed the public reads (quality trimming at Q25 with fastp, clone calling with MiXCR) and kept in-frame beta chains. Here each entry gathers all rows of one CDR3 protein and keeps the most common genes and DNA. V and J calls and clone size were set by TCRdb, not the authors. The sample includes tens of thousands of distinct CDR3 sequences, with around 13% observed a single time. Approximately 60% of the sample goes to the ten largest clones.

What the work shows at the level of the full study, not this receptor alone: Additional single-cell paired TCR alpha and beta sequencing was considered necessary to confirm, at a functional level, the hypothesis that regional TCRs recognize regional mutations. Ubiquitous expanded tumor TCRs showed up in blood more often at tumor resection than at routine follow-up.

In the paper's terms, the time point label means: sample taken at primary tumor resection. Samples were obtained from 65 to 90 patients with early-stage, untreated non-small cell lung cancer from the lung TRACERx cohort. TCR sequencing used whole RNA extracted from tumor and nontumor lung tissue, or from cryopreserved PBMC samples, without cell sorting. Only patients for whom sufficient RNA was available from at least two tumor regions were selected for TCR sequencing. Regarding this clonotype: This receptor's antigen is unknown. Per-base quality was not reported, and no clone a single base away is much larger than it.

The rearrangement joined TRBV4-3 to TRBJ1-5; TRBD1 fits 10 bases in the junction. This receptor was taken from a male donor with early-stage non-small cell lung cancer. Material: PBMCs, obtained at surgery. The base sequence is TGCGCCAGCAGCCCACAACGGGACAGGGGTGATCAGCCCCAGCATTTT. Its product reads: CASSPQRDRGDQPQHF.